The sequence of this T cell receptor (beta chain) was determined in a study of ipilimumab plus nivolumab after autologous stem cell transplantation. The assay was immunoSEQ multiplex PCR, and TCRdb's table has in-frame clones only and misses some. Among roughly 15,000 clones listed, 80% were seen once. This clone has a handful of counts. Ipilimumab, 1 mg/kg, started 14 to 28 days after autologous transplant. Per germline, CDR1 MGHDK and CDR2 SYGVNS. V lost 5 bases, J lost 1 base, and 3 bases lay in between. CDR3 length: 11 amino acids. The sample here was PBMCs, taken in a trial of ipilimumab plus nivolumab as post-transplant consolidation. This clonotype originated in a male donor with diffuse large B-cell lymphoma. The J gene is TRBJ2-7, the V gene TRBV25-1; no clear D. The CDR3 loop is CASSTSYEQYF. In DNA, the CDR3 is TGTGCCAGCAGTACGTCCTACGAGCAGTACTTC.